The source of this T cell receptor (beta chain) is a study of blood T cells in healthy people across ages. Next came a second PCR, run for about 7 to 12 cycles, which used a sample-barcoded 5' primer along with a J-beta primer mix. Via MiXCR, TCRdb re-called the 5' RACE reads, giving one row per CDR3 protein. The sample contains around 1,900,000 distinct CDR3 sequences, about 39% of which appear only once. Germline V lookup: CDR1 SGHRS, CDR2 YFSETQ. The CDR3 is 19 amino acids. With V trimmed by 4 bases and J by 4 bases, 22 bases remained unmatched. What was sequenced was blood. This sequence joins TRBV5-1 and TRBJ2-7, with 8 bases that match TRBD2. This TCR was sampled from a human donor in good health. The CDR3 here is CASSHRPSGLGNRDYEQYF. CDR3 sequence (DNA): TGCGCCAGCAGCCACAGGCCTAGCGGGCTTGGGAACCGCGATTACGAGCAGTACTTC.